This is a list of T cell receptor beta chains from one sample in a study of T cell responses to AZD1222 COVID-19 vaccine. Clones were sequenced by immunoSEQ multiplex PCR, and TCRdb holds only the in-frame ones, with some missing. This table has about 140,000 clones, 75% to 95% appearing once. The sample here was peripheral blood, taken 28 days after the second dose of the MenACWY control vaccine. These receptors were obtained from an adult who received the MenACWY meningococcal vaccine as a control. Both conserved end residues are part of each CDR3. The D gene is left open where the match is weak. Clone size, where shown, is once, few, many, or a class for clones that have expanded.

D	size	V	J	DNA	CDR3
-	-	TRBV27	TRBJ1-5	TGTGCCAGCAGTTTACCGGGGGCGAGTCAGCCCCAGCATTTT	CASSLPGASQPQHF
TRBD1	-	TRBV5-4	TRBJ2-2	TGTGCCAGCAGCTCCGGGACAGGGGGTAGGACCGGGGAGCTGTTTTTT	CASSSGTGGRTGELFF
TRBD1	-	TRBV15	TRBJ1-3	TGTGCCACCAGCAGGGACAGGGTCTCTGGAAACACCATATATTTT	CATSRDRVSGNTIYF
TRBD2	-	TRBV4-1	TRBJ2-2	TGCGCCAGCAGCCAAGAGGGGGTGACTAGCGCGAACACCGGGGAGCTGTTTTTT	CASSQEGVTSANTGELFF
-	-	TRBV4-1	TRBJ1-4	TGCGCCAGCAGCCAAGATGGGGAGACAAGCTTTAATGAAAAACTGTTTTTT	CASSQDGETSFNEKLFF
-	-	TRBV28	TRBJ1-6	TGTGCCAGCAGTTTAAAAGCGCAGGGGATTTCACCCCTCCACTTT	CASSLKAQGISPLHF
TRBD1	-	TRBV7-2	TRBJ2-3	TGTGCCAGCAGCATAACCCGGGACAGGGGTGCAGATACGCAGTATTTT	CASSITRDRGADTQYF
TRBD2	-	TRBV3-1/TRBV3-2	TRBJ2-1	TGTGCCAGCAGGGTGGGACTAGGCATCACCGATGAGCAGTTCTTC	CASRVGLGITDEQFF
TRBD1	-	TRBV2	TRBJ2-5	TGTGCCAGCAGTTCCGGGACAGGGGGCGCCTCGGAGACCCAGTACTTC	CASSSGTGGASETQYF
TRBD2	-	TRBV7-3	TRBJ2-3	TGTGCCAGCAGCTATACTAGCGGGGGGGCCGGTAGCACAGATACGCAGTATTTT	CASSYTSGGAGSTDTQYF
-	once	TRBV12-3/TRBV12-4	TRBJ1-3	TGTGCCAGCAGTTCAGGGGGAAACACCATATATTTT	CASSSGGNTIYF
-	-	TRBV28	TRBJ2-2	TGTGCCAGCAGGGATGTAACCGGGGAGCTGTTTTTT	CASRDVTGELFF
TRBD1	-	TRBV18	TRBJ2-1	TGTGCCAGCTCACCGGGGACAGGGATCGACTACAATGAGCAGTTCTTC	CASSPGTGIDYNEQFF
-	-	TRBV19	TRBJ1-5	TGTGCCAGTAGTATAGGGGGGAGTAGAGGCAATCAGCCCCAGCATTTT	CASSIGGSRGNQPQHF
-	-	TRBV7-6	TRBJ2-1	TGTGCCAGCAGCTTCGGACGTTACAATGAGCAGTTCTTC	CASSFGRYNEQFF
-	-	TRBV5-6	TRBJ1-1	TGTGCCAGCAGCACCCGGTTCTTGGAAGCTGAAGCTTTCTTT	CASSTRFLEAEAFF
-	-	TRBV20-1	TRBJ1-1	TGCAGTGCTAAGTGGAGGACTGAAGCTTTCTTT	CSAKWRTEAFF
TRBD2	few	TRBV10-1	TRBJ2-7	TGCGCCAGCAGTGAATCGACTAGCGCTTACGAGCAGTACTTC	CASSESTSAYEQYF